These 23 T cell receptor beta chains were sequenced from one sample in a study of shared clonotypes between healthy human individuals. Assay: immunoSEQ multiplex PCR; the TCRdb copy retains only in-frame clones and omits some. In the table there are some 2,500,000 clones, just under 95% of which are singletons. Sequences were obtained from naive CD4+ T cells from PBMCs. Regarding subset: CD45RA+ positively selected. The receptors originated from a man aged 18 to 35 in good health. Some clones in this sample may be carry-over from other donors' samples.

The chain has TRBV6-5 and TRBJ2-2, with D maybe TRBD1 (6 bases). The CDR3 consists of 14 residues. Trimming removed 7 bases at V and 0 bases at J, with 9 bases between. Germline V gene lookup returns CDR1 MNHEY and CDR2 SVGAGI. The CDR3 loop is CASNRAPNTGELFF. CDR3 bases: TGTGCCAGCAACAGGGCCCCGAACACCGGGGAGCTGTTTTTT.

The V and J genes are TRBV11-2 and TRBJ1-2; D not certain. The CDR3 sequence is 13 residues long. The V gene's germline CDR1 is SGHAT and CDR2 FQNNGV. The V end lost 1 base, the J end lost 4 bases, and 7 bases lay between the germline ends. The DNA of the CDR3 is TGTGCCAGCAGCTTAGGGATCAGCTATGGCTACACCTTC. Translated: CASSLGISYGYTF.

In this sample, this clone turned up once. The CDR3 sequence: CASSERVVIQGTSGRVYNEQFF. The CDR3 nucleotides are TGTGCCAGCAGTGAACGGGTGGTAATACAGGGGACTAGCGGGAGAGTTTACAATGAGCAGTTCTTC. The chain joins TRBV6-1 to TRBJ2-1; TRBD2 aligns across 14 bases. Germline V gives CDR1 MNHNS, CDR2 SASEGT. CDR3 length: 22 amino acids. V was clipped by 2 bases and J by 4 bases; unmatched bases: 19.

The CDR3 loop reads CASSIHGTLVYEQYF. CDR3 nucleotides: TGTGCCAGTAGTATTCACGGGACCCTGGTCTACGAGCAGTACTTC. This chain uses TRBV19 with TRBJ2-7; the D call may be TRBD1 or TRBD2 (5 bases each). Germline V lookup: CDR1 LNHDA, CDR2 SQIVND (reference sequence). V was shortened by 3 bases and J by 3 bases, with 15 bases between the two germline ends. The CDR3 consists of 15 residues.

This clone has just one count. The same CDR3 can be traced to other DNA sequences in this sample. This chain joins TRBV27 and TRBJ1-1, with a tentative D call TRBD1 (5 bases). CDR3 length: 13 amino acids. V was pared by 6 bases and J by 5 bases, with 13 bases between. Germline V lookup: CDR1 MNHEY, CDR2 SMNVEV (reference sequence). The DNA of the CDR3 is TGTGCCAGCAGCTTCCGGGACGGGACTGAAGCTTTCTTT. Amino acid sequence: CASSFRDGTEAFF.

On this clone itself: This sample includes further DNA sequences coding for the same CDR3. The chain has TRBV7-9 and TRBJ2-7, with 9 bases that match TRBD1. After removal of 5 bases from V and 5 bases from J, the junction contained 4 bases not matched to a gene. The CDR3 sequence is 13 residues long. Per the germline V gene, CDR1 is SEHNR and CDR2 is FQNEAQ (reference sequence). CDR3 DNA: TGTGCCAGCAGCCCCACAGGGGGCCACGAGCAGTACTTC. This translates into CASSPTGGHEQYF.

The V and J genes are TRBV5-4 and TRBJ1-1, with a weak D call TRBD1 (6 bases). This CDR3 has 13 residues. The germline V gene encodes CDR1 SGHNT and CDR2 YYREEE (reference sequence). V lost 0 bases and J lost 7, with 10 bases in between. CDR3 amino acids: CASSLVQGGEAFF. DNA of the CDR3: TGTGCCAGCAGCTTGGTACAGGGTGGTGAAGCTTTCTTT.

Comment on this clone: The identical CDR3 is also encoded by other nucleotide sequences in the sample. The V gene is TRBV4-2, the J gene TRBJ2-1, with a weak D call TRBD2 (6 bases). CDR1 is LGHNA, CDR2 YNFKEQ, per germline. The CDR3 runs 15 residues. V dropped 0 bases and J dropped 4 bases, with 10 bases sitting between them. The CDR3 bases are TGTGCCAGCAGCCAAGACCTGGCGGGGTACAATGAGCAGTTCTTC. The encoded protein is CASSQDLAGYNEQFF.

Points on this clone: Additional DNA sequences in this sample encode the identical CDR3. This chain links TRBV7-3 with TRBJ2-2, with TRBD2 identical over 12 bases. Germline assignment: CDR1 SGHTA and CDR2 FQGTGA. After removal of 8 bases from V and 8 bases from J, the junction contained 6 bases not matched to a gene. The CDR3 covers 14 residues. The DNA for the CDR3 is TGTGCCAGCTCGACTAGCGGGAGTTCTGGGGAGCTGTTTTTT. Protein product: CASSTSGSSGELFF.

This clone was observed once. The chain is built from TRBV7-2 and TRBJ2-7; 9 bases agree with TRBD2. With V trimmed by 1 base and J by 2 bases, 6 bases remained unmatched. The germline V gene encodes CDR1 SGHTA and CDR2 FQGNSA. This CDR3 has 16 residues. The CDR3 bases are TGTGCCAGCAGCTTAGTCATGGCTAGCGGGACCTACGAGCAGTACTTC. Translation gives CASSLVMASGTYEQYF.

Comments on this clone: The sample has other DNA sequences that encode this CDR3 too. In DNA, the CDR3 is TGTGCCAGCAGCTCCACCTACGAGCAGTACTTC. Translation: CASSSTYEQYF. The chain couples TRBV7-2 to TRBJ2-7, with no clear D. The germline gives CDR1 SGHTA, CDR2 FQGNSA. V was clipped by 4 bases and J by 2 bases, with 3 bases between them. The CDR3 length is 11 residues.

DNA for the CDR3: TGCGCCAGCAGACCCCTAGCGGGAGTGGGGGAGCAGTACTTC. Its protein product is CASRPLAGVGEQYF. The V and J genes are TRBV4-1 and TRBJ2-7; TRBD2 matches at 10 bases. The CDR3 consists of 14 residues. The V gene end was trimmed by 6 bases and the J gene end by 7 bases; junction bases not matched to a gene: 9. CDR1 MGHRA and CDR2 YSYEKL come from the germline V gene.

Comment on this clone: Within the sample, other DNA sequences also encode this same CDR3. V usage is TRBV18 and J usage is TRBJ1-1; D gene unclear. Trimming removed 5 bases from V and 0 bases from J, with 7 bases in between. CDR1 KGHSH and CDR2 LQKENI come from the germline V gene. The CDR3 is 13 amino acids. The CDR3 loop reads CASSSDMNTEAFF. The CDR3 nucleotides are TGTGCCAGCTCATCCGACATGAACACTGAAGCTTTCTTT. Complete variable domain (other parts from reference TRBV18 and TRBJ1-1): NAGVMQNPRHLVRRRGQEARLRCSPMKGHSHVYWYRQLPEEGLKFMVYLQKENIIDESGMPKERFSAEFPKEGPSILRIQQVVRGDSAAYFCASSSDMNTEAFFGQGTRLTVV.

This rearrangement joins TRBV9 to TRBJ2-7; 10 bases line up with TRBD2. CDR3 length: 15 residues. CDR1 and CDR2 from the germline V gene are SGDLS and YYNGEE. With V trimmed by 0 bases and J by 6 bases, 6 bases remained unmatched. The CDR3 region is CASSVVASGGTEQYF. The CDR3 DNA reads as TGTGCCAGCAGCGTAGTAGCTAGCGGGGGAACCGAGCAGTACTTC.

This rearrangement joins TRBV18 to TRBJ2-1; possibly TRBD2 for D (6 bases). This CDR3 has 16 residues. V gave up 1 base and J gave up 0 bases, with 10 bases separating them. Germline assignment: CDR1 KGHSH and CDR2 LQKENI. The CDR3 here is CASSPLIGSSYNEQFF. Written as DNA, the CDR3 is TGTGCCAGCTCACCACTAATCGGGAGCTCCTACAATGAGCAGTTCTTC.

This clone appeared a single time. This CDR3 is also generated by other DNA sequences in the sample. The CDR3 loop is CASSLTGTEQYF. As DNA, the CDR3 is TGTGCCAGCAGTTTAACAGGGACCGAGCAGTACTTC. The chain employs TRBV28 and TRBJ2-7, with a weak D call TRBD1 (6 bases). V lost 2 bases, J lost 6 bases, and 8 bases lay in between. CDR1 is MDHEN and CDR2 is SYDVKM in the germline V gene. The CDR3 extends over 12 amino acids. The whole variable domain, filled in from reference TRBV28 and TRBJ2-7, reads DVKVTQSSRYLVKRTGEKVFLECVQDMDHENMFWYRQDPGLGLRLIYFSYDVKMKEKGDIPEGYSVSREKKERFSLILESASTNQTSMYLCASSLTGTEQYFGPGTRLTVT.

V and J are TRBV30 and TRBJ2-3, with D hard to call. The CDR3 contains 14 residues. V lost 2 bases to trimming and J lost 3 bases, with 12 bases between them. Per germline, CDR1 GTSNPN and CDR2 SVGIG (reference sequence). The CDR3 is CAWSPTGSTDTQYF. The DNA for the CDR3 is TGTGCCTGGAGTCCGACGGGCTCAACAGATACGCAGTATTTT.

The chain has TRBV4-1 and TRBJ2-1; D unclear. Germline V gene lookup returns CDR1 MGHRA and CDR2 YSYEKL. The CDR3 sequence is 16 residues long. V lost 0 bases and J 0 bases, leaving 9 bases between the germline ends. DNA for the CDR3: TGCGCCAGCAGCCAAGATTTTCCGAGCTCCTACAATGAGCAGTTCTTC. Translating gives CASSQDFPSSYNEQFF.

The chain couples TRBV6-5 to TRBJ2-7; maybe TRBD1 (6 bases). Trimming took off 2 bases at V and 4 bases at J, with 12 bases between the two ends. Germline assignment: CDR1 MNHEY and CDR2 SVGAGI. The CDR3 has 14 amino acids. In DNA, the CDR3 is TGTGCCAGCAGTTACGCAGGGGCTTCATACGAGCAGTACTTC. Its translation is CASSYAGASYEQYF.

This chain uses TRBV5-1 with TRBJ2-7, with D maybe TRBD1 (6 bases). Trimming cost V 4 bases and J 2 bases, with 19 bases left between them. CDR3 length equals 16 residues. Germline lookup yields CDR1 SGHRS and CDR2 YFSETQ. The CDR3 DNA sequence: TGCGCCAGCAGCAAGGACAGCCGTACGACCACCTACGAGCAGTACTTC. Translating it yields CASSKDSRTTTYEQYF.

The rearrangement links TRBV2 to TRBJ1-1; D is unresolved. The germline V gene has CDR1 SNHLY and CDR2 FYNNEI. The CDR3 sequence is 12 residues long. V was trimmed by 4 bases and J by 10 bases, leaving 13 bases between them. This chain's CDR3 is CASSGGSYRAFF. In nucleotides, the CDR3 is TGTGCCAGCAGTGGAGGGTCCTATCGAGCTTTCTTT. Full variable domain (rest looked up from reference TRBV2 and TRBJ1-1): EPEVTQTPSHQVTQMGQEVILRCVPISNHLYFYWYRQILGQKVEFLVSFYNNEISEKSEIFDDQFSVERPDGSNFTLKIRSTKLEDSAMYFCASSGGSYRAFFGQGTRLTVV.

In nucleotides, the CDR3 is TGCGCCAGCAGCCCAAGGGGACAGGGTGGGGAGACCCAGTACTTC. Protein product: CASSPRGQGGETQYF. This rearrangement joins TRBV4-1 to TRBJ2-5; 9 nucleotides agree with TRBD1. V was pared by 4 bases and J by 5 bases, with 8 bases of the junction left unmatched. Germline assignment: CDR1 MGHRA and CDR2 YSYEKL. The CDR3 loop spans 15 amino acids.

CDR3 bases: TGTGCCAGCAGCTTACAAAGCGGGGGGACAGATACGCAGTATTTT. Amino acid sequence: CASSLQSGGTDTQYF. The V gene is TRBV7-3, the J gene TRBJ2-3, with 9 nucleotides matching TRBD2. CDR1 SGHTA and CDR2 FQGTGA come from the germline V gene. V dropped 2 bases and J dropped 3; count of bases not matched to a gene: 3. The length of the CDR3 is 15 residues. The full variable domain, rest sourced from reference TRBV7-3 and TRBJ2-3, is GAGVSQTPSNKVTEKGKYVELRCDPISGHTALYWYRQSLGQGPEFLIYFQGTGAADDSGLPNDRFFAVRPEGSVSTLKIQRTERGDSAVYLCASSLQSGGTDTQYFGPGTRLTVL.